These 4 T cell receptor beta chains were sequenced from one sample in a study of radiotherapy plus CTLA-4 blockade in lung cancer. TCRdb keeps only in-frame clones here, not all; method: immunoSEQ multiplex PCR. The table has 90,000 to 150,000 clones, around 75% seen once; the top ten hold 4.5% to 5.5%. This specimen was peripheral blood, taken from a patient treated with radiotherapy plus ipilimumab. All receptors derive from a human donor with non-small cell lung cancer who had a partial response to radiotherapy plus ipilimumab.

The chain recombines TRBV18 with TRBJ1-1; perhaps TRBD1 as D (5 bases). V shed 5 bases and J shed 2 bases, with 12 bases lying between them. In germline, CDR1 is KGHSH, CDR2 LQKENI. The CDR3 extends over 14 amino acids. CDR3 in DNA: TGTGCCAGCTCAGCGCAGGGCCTAAACACTGAAGCTTTCTTT. Its protein product is CASSAQGLNTEAFF.

This chain connects TRBV7-6 to TRBJ1-4; D not certain. V lost 1 base to trimming and J lost 8 bases, with 14 bases between them. Germline V gene sequence: CDR1 SGHVS, CDR2 FNYEAQ. The CDR3 is 15 residues long. In DNA, the CDR3 is TGTGCCAGCAGCTTAGATCGTTCCCTGAGGGAAAAACTGTTTTTT. Its translation: CASSLDRSLREKLFF. The variable domain in full, with the rest retrieved from reference TRBV7-6 and TRBJ1-4, is GAGVSQSPRYKVTKRGQDVALRCDPISGHVSLYWYRQALGQGPEFLTYFNYEAQQDKSGLPNDRFSAERPEGSISTLTIQRTEQRDSAMYRCASSLDRSLREKLFFGSGTQLSVL.

This clone has a single count. The J gene is TRBJ1-6, the V gene TRBV7-3; 7 nucleotides match TRBD1. Germline loops: CDR1 SGHTA, CDR2 FQGTGA. This CDR3 contains 14 residues. V lost 4 bases, J lost 7 bases, and 4 bases stayed unmatched. The CDR3 here is CASSWGQSNSPLHF. The CDR3 DNA is TGTGCCAGCAGCTGGGGACAGTCGAATTCACCCCTCCACTTT.

For the CDR3, the DNA is TGTGCCAGCAGTCCACCGGGACACCCAAACACTGAAGCTTTCTTT. Amino acids: CASSPPGHPNTEAFF. The V gene is TRBV27, the J gene TRBJ1-1, with a possible D match to TRBD1 (6 bases). There are 15 residues in the CDR3. The V gene's germline CDR1 is MNHEY and CDR2 SMNVEV (reference sequence). V was trimmed by 5 bases and J by 2 bases, leaving 15 bases between them.